Below are 18 T cell receptor beta chains sequenced from a single sample in a study of human T cells and chemical hapten exposure. A single record per CDR3 protein comes from TCRdb applying MiXCR to the RACE reads. This table has roughly 140,000 distinct CDR3 sequences, 10% to 15% appearing once. Time point defined: patch test 2, 6 weeks after DPC sensitization. Treatment given: therapeutic diphenylcyclopropenone sensitization with weekly scalp DPC. The material sequenced was whole blood, taken in connection with sensitization to the hapten diphenylcyclopropenone (DPC). The receptors originated from a woman aged 45-65 years with alopecia areata. Some clones in this sample may be carry-over from other donors' samples.

This clonotype was observed at least ten times. The rearrangement joins TRBV20-1 to TRBJ2-1; 7 bases align to TRBD2. Germline trimming cut 4 bases from V and 5 bases from J; bases unmatched to any gene: 11. Germline-derived CDR1 and CDR2 are DFQATT and SNEGSKA (reference sequence). The CDR3 is 15 residues long. The CDR3 DNA reads TGCAGTGCTAACAAGCGGGATCTTCTGAACAATGAGCAGTTCTTC. Residues: CSANKRDLLNNEQFF.

This clonotype was seen at least ten times. In nucleotides, the CDR3 is TGTGCCAGCAGTTCCACCAGGGGGCGGAACACTGAAGCTTTCTTT. Translated, it gives CASSSTRGRNTEAFF. The chain joins TRBV12-3 or TRBV12-4 to TRBJ1-1; TRBD1 aligns across 8 bases. Trimming removed 4 bases from V and 1 base from J; junction bases left unmatched: 5. CDR3 length: 15 residues.

This clonotype has only a few counts. V is TRBV12-3 or TRBV12-4 and J is TRBJ2-7; 9 bases fit TRBD2. This CDR3 has 16 residues. J gave up 5 bases and V 7 bases, and 15 bases lay outside the gene matches. The CDR3 is CASTSLGGREYHEQYF. CDR3 DNA: TGTGCCAGCACTTCCTTAGGCGGGAGGGAGTACCACGAGCAGTACTTC.

The chain uses TRBV28 and TRBJ1-1; D uncertain. The CDR3 covers 11 residues. The germline V and J ends were trimmed by 3 bases and 10 bases, with 9 bases remaining between them. Germline V CDR1 and CDR2: MDHEN, SYDVKM. CDR3 nucleotide sequence: TGTGCCAGCAGTTTGGAACTTAGAGCTTTCTTT. Translated, it gives CASSLELRAFF.

This clonotype has ten or more counts. The J gene is TRBJ1-1, the V gene TRBV7-9; D is uncertain. Per the germline V gene, CDR1 is SEHNR and CDR2 is FQNEAQ (reference sequence). The CDR3 has 15 amino acids. V shed 7 bases and J shed 1 base, with 16 bases lying between them. The CDR3 loop reads CASTILGGANTEAFF. As DNA, the CDR3 is TGTGCCAGCACCATCCTGGGCGGCGCGAACACTGAAGCTTTCTTT.

The sample holds many counts of this clonotype. The chain is built from TRBV19 and TRBJ2-1, with a tentative D call TRBD2 (6 bases). CDR1 LNHDA and CDR2 SQIVND come from the germline V gene (reference sequence). The CDR3 covers 13 residues. The germline V and J ends were trimmed by 9 bases and 5 bases, with 14 bases remaining between them. CDR3 in DNA: TGTGCCAGCGGGAGAGGTAACAACAATGAGCAGTTCTTC. This gives the protein CASGRGNNNEQFF.

The chain employs TRBV18 and TRBJ2-7; D gene unclear. Germline V lookup: CDR1 KGHSH, CDR2 LQKENI. The CDR3 spans 12 residues. V was cut by 5 bases and J by 2 bases, with 7 bases left in between. CDR3 sequence: CASSFSPYEQYF. The CDR3 coding sequence is TGTGCCAGCTCATTCAGCCCCTACGAGCAGTACTTC.

This clonotype showed up many times. The chain is built from TRBV20-1 and TRBJ2-7, with D perhaps being TRBD1 or TRBD2 (5 bases each). Germline assignment: CDR1 DFQATT and CDR2 SNEGSKA (reference sequence). This CDR3 spans 14 amino acids. Trimming shortened V by 4 bases and J by 4 bases, and 17 bases separated the two germline ends. CDR3 sequence (DNA): TGCAGTGCTACCGGAGTCCTGGGGGATTACGAGCAGTACTTC. Amino acids: CSATGVLGDYEQYF.

The sample holds a few counts of this clonotype. The V and J genes are TRBV12-3 or TRBV12-4 and TRBJ2-7; 7 bases line up with TRBD2. This CDR3 has 15 residues. The V segment lost 2 bases and the J segment 0 bases; nucleotides outside the gene matches: 4. This CDR3 is CASSLRRESSYEQYF. CDR3 nucleotide sequence: TGTGCCAGCAGTTTAAGGCGGGAGAGCTCCTACGAGCAGTACTTC.

This clonotype was seen many times. The chain has TRBV18 and TRBJ2-1; 16 nucleotides line up with TRBD2. The V and J ends lost 0 bases and 6 bases, in that order; junction bases with no gene match: 2. Per the germline V gene, CDR1 is KGHSH and CDR2 is LQKENI. CDR3 size: 17 residues. The CDR3: CASSPPGLAGGSNEQFF. CDR3 DNA: TGTGCCAGCTCACCACCGGGACTAGCGGGAGGGAGCAATGAGCAGTTCTTC.

A few counts support this clonotype. The CDR3 is CASSPSAGGPGVYDEQFF. The CDR3 nucleotides are TGTGCCAGCAGCCCCTCTGCGGGAGGGCCGGGGGTGTATGATGAGCAGTTCTTC. The chain is built from TRBV28 and TRBJ2-1, with 9 bases fitting TRBD2. V lost 6 bases to trimming and J lost 8 bases; unmatched junction nucleotides: 20. Germline loops: CDR1 MDHEN, CDR2 SYDVKM. CDR3 length: 18 residues.

The gene calls are TRBV27 and TRBJ1-2; 7 nucleotides align to TRBD1. This CDR3 comprises 14 residues. After removal of 6 bases from V and 2 bases from J, the junction contained 6 bases not matched to a gene. The germline V gene has CDR1 MNHEY and CDR2 SMNVEV (reference sequence). CDR3 in amino acids: CASSGSGQNYGYTF. In nucleotides, the CDR3 is TGTGCCAGCAGCGGATCGGGACAGAACTATGGCTACACCTTC.

This clonotype was counted only a few times. The V call is TRBV20-1, the J call TRBJ2-4, with D possibly being TRBD2 (6 bases). V lost 1 base and J lost 2, with 18 bases in between. Germline CDR1 is DFQATT and CDR2 is SNEGSKA (reference sequence). The CDR3 sequence is 17 residues long. The CDR3 DNA reads as TGCAGTGCTAGAGTCCCCGGGGGTACCCCCCCCAAAAACATTCAGTACTTC. Translation: CSARVPGGTPPKNIQYF.

This rearrangement joins TRBV28 to TRBJ1-5; no clear D gene. Germline V gene data show CDR1 as MDHEN and CDR2 as SYDVKM. This CDR3 spans 14 amino acids. V lost 6 bases and J 2 bases, leaving 11 bases between the germline ends. CDR3 sequence: CASSDVLRNQPQHF. CDR3 nucleotides: TGTGCCAGCAGCGACGTCCTCCGCAATCAGCCCCAGCATTTT.

V and J are TRBV20-1 and TRBJ2-7; 7 nucleotides agree with TRBD2. The junction had 5 bases not matched to a gene; V was cut back by 6 bases and J by 0 bases. This CDR3 has 13 residues. Per the germline V gene, CDR1 is DFQATT and CDR2 is SNEGSKA (reference sequence). CDR3 in amino acids: CSATPGGSYEQYF. In DNA form, the CDR3 reads TGCAGTGCCACCCCGGGGGGCTCCTACGAGCAGTACTTC.

The table lists this clonotype with many counts. The V and J genes are TRBV12-3 or TRBV12-4 and TRBJ2-7; TRBD1 matches at 8 bases. This CDR3 has 12 amino acids. Germline trimming cut 10 bases from V and 2 bases from J; bases unmatched to any gene: 4. CDR3 residues: CATRQGPYEQYF. CDR3 sequence (DNA): TGTGCCACGAGACAGGGGCCCTACGAGCAGTACTTC.

This clonotype was seen many times. V usage is TRBV11-2 and J usage is TRBJ1-1, with D perhaps matching TRBD1 (6 bases). Germline-derived CDR1 and CDR2 are SGHAT and FQNNGV. The CDR3 has 13 residues. Trimming stripped 8 bases from V and 0 bases from J, with 10 bases between. The CDR3 is CASGGQVNTEAFF. DNA of the CDR3: TGTGCCAGCGGGGGACAAGTGAACACTGAAGCTTTCTTT.

As concerns this clonotype: The junction departs from germline at one end; a sequencing error may be responsible. The CDR3 spells CASSFSRDSLNF. CDR3 nucleotides: TGTGCCAGCAGTTTCAGCCGGGACTCATTAAATTTT. The genes are TRBV7-3 and TRBJ2-3; weak D call: TRBD2 (6 bases). In germline, CDR1 is SGHTA, CDR2 FQGTGA. This CDR3 has 12 residues. The whole variable domain, remainder taken from reference TRBV7-3 and TRBJ2-3, is GAGVSQTPSNKVTEKGKYVELRCDPISGHTALYWYRQSLGQGPEFLIYFQGTGAADDSGLPNDRFFAVRPEGSVSTLKIQRTERGDSAVYLCASSFSRDSLNFGPGTRLTVL.